A selection of T cell receptor beta chains follows, all from one sample in a study of cytomegalovirus exposure and HLA in healthy donors. The assay was immunoSEQ multiplex PCR, and TCRdb's table has in-frame clones only and misses some. Here the sample spans 60,000 to 75,000 clones, 74% being singletons. Sequencing was carried out using PBMCs. The source is a woman in her fifties or sixties in good health and CMV-seropositive. The CDR3 runs from the conserved cysteine through the conserved F or W. A D gene is named only where the DNA matches it firmly. Size is stated for part of the rows, as once, few or many counts, or as a class when the clone is expanded.

D gene: TRBD1
J gene: TRBJ1-1
clone size: few
V gene: TRBV9
CDR3 DNA: TGTGCCAGCAGCCCTCGGACAGGGAGGGAGAACACTGAAGCTTTCTTT
CDR3 protein: CASSPRTGRENTEAFF

D gene: NA
J gene: TRBJ2-2
clone size: NA
V gene: TRBV7-7
CDR3 DNA: TGTGCTAGCAGCTTAGAACTAGGAAACACCGGGGAGCTGTTTTTT
CDR3 protein: CASSLELGNTGELFF

D gene: NA
J gene: TRBJ1-2
clone size: NA
V gene: TRBV7-3
CDR3 DNA: TGTGCCAGCAGCCCGGGGGGCACAGGGAATTACTATGGCTACACCTTC
CDR3 protein: CASSPGGTGNYYGYTF

D gene: TRBD1
J gene: TRBJ1-6
clone size: NA
V gene: TRBV19
CDR3 DNA: TGTGCCAGTAGTACCGGGACAGGGGGTCATTCACCCCTCCACTTT
CDR3 protein: CASSTGTGGHSPLHF

D gene: TRBD1
J gene: TRBJ1-2
clone size: NA
V gene: TRBV4-1
CDR3 DNA: TGCGCCAGCAGCCAATCTCGGGCCCGGACAGGGGGCTTTGGCTACACCTTC
CDR3 protein: CASSQSRARTGGFGYTF

D gene: TRBD1
J gene: TRBJ2-5
clone size: few
V gene: TRBV30
CDR3 DNA: TGTGCCTGGAGTGTACAGGATAAGGGACAGGGGGCCCGGGAGACCCAGTACTTC
CDR3 protein: CAWSVQDKGQGARETQYF

D gene: TRBD1
J gene: TRBJ1-2
clone size: NA
V gene: TRBV5-6
CDR3 DNA: TGTGCCAGCAGCTTGGGCATCGACAGGGGCTATGGCTACACCTTC
CDR3 protein: CASSLGIDRGYGYTF

D gene: NA
J gene: TRBJ2-7
clone size: NA
V gene: TRBV5-8
CDR3 DNA: TGTGCCAGCACCCCCCTCCGGGGGGCGCCAAGAGAGCAGTACTTC
CDR3 protein: CASTPLRGAPREQYF

D gene: TRBD1
J gene: TRBJ2-5
clone size: NA
V gene: TRBV5-1
CDR3 DNA: TGCGCCAGCAGCTTCGGGACAGCCCAAGAGACCCAGTACTTC
CDR3 protein: CASSFGTAQETQYF

D gene: TRBD2
J gene: TRBJ2-1
clone size: NA
V gene: TRBV30
CDR3 DNA: TGTGCCTGGAGTCGACTAGCGGGAAGCTCCTACAATGAGCAGTTCTTC
CDR3 protein: CAWSRLAGSSYNEQFF

D gene: TRBD1
J gene: TRBJ1-1
clone size: few
V gene: TRBV6-1
CDR3 DNA: TGTGCCAGCGCCACGGGACAGGGCAGTAATGTGAAAGCTTTCTTT
CDR3 protein: CASATGQGSNVKAFF

D gene: NA
J gene: TRBJ1-5
clone size: NA
V gene: TRBV12-2
CDR3 DNA: TGTGCAAGTCGCTTAGCATCGGGGGGCCCCTATAGCAATCAGCCCCAGCATTTT
CDR3 protein: CASRLASGGPYSNQPQHF

D gene: NA
J gene: TRBJ1-1
clone size: NA
V gene: TRBV6-6
CDR3 DNA: TGTGCCAGCGGAGCGAACACTGAAGCTTTCTTT
CDR3 protein: CASGANTEAFF

D gene: NA
J gene: TRBJ2-7
clone size: few
V gene: TRBV19
CDR3 DNA: TGTGCCAGTAGTTCCCAGGTCGAAAAGCAGTACTTC
CDR3 protein: CASSSQVEKQYF

D gene: NA
J gene: TRBJ1-2
clone size: NA
V gene: TRBV13
CDR3 DNA: TGTGCCAGCAGCTTAACTGCAGGGATTGACTATGGCTACACCTTC
CDR3 protein: CASSLTAGIDYGYTF

D gene: NA
J gene: TRBJ1-1
clone size: NA
V gene: TRBV7-6
CDR3 DNA: TGTGCCAGCAAAAGCCGGGGGAACACTGAAGCTTTCTTT
CDR3 protein: CASKSRGNTEAFF

D gene: TRBD1
J gene: TRBJ1-6
clone size: NA
V gene: TRBV6-5
CDR3 DNA: TGTGCCAGCAGTTCCCAGGGGGATTCACCCCTCCACTTT
CDR3 protein: CASSSQGDSPLHF

D gene: TRBD1
J gene: TRBJ2-1
clone size: NA
V gene: TRBV10-3
CDR3 DNA: TGTGCCATCTCCCGGGACAGAGAATCCTACAATGAGCAGTTCTTC
CDR3 protein: CAISRDRESYNEQFF

D gene: NA
J gene: TRBJ1-2
clone size: NA
V gene: TRBV10-3
CDR3 DNA: TGTGCCATCAGTGAGTCGGAGGGGAGCTATGGCTACACCTTC
CDR3 protein: CAISESEGSYGYTF

D gene: NA
J gene: TRBJ1-1
clone size: few
V gene: TRBV2
CDR3 DNA: TGTGCCAGCAGTTCGTTAGGACAGAACACTGAAGCTTTCTTT
CDR3 protein: CASSSLGQNTEAFF

D gene: NA
J gene: TRBJ1-2
clone size: NA
V gene: TRBV7-3
CDR3 DNA: TGTGCCAGCAGCTTGAGCGTGCAGGGTGGCTACACCTTC
CDR3 protein: CASSLSVQGGYTF

D gene: NA
J gene: TRBJ1-1
clone size: few
V gene: TRBV6-5
CDR3 DNA: TGTGCCAGCAGTTACTCAAGGGGCACTGAAGCTTTCTTT
CDR3 protein: CASSYSRGTEAFF

D gene: NA
J gene: TRBJ1-3
clone size: NA
V gene: TRBV18
CDR3 DNA: TGTGCCAGCTCACCACAAACGCGGAGCTCTGGAAACACCATATATTTT
CDR3 protein: CASSPQTRSSGNTIYF

D gene: TRBD2
J gene: TRBJ2-5
clone size: NA
V gene: TRBV13
CDR3 DNA: TGTGCCAGCAGCCGGGGACTAGCGGGTTCTAGGGAGACCCAGTACTTC
CDR3 protein: CASSRGLAGSRETQYF

D gene: TRBD1
J gene: TRBJ1-4
clone size: NA
V gene: TRBV5-1
CDR3 DNA: TGCGCCAGCAGCTCGGGACAGGGGAGGGAAAAACTGTTTTTT
CDR3 protein: CASSSGQGREKLFF

D gene: NA
J gene: TRBJ1-1
clone size: NA
V gene: TRBV9
CDR3 DNA: TGTGCCAGCAGCAAGGAGGGTAGCACTGAAGCTTTCTTT
CDR3 protein: CASSKEGSTEAFF

D gene: NA
J gene: TRBJ1-6
clone size: NA
V gene: TRBV7-3
CDR3 DNA: TGTGCCAGCAGCCCAGACAGTAATTCACCCCTCCACTTT
CDR3 protein: CASSPDSNSPLHF

D gene: TRBD2
J gene: TRBJ2-7
clone size: NA
V gene: TRBV5-1
CDR3 DNA: TGCGCCAGCAGCTTGGCCCTGACTAGCGGGGCCTACGAGCAGTACTTC
CDR3 protein: CASSLALTSGAYEQYF

D gene: TRBD1
J gene: TRBJ2-2
clone size: NA
V gene: TRBV30
CDR3 DNA: TGTGCCTGGAGCCGACAGGGTAATACCGGGGAGCTGTTTTTT
CDR3 protein: CAWSRQGNTGELFF

D gene: NA
J gene: TRBJ1-4
clone size: few
V gene: TRBV4-1
CDR3 DNA: TGCGCCAGCAGCCAAGATCCAGGGTATGAAGAAAAACTGTTTTTT
CDR3 protein: CASSQDPGYEEKLFF

D gene: NA
J gene: TRBJ2-5
clone size: NA
V gene: TRBV5-1
CDR3 DNA: TGCGCCAGCAGCTTGGGTGGCAGTCGAGAGACCCAGTACTTC
CDR3 protein: CASSLGGSRETQYF

D gene: NA
J gene: TRBJ1-3
clone size: once
V gene: TRBV4-2
CDR3 DNA: TGTGCCAGCAGCCAAGATCAGATTGGAAACACCATATATTTT
CDR3 protein: CASSQDQIGNTIYF

D gene: NA
J gene: TRBJ1-1
clone size: NA
V gene: TRBV6-5
CDR3 DNA: TGTGCCAGCGCTCCATTGGGGGCGAACACTGAAGCTTTCTTT
CDR3 protein: CASAPLGANTEAFF

D gene: TRBD2
J gene: TRBJ2-7
clone size: NA
V gene: TRBV5-1
CDR3 DNA: TGCGCCAGCAGCCTGAGCGGGGGGTACTACGAGCAGTACTTC
CDR3 protein: CASSLSGGYYEQYF

D gene: TRBD1
J gene: TRBJ1-1
clone size: NA
V gene: TRBV28
CDR3 DNA: TGTGCCAGCAGTTCAGGGGGCACTGAAGCTTTCTTT
CDR3 protein: CASSSGGTEAFF

D gene: TRBD1
J gene: TRBJ2-2
clone size: NA
V gene: TRBV27
CDR3 DNA: TGTGCCAGCAACTCCCGACAGGGGTCGACCGGGGAGCTGTTTTTT
CDR3 protein: CASNSRQGSTGELFF

D gene: TRBD1
J gene: TRBJ1-1
clone size: NA
V gene: TRBV5-1
CDR3 DNA: TGCGCCAGCAGTCCCGGGACAGGGGTATTCTCTGAAGCTTTCTTT
CDR3 protein: CASSPGTGVFSEAFF

D gene: TRBD1
J gene: TRBJ1-1
clone size: NA
V gene: TRBV6-5
CDR3 DNA: TGTGCCAGCAGGCCGGACAGGCCCGGCACTGAAGCTTTCTTT
CDR3 protein: CASRPDRPGTEAFF

D gene: TRBD1
J gene: TRBJ1-5
clone size: few
V gene: TRBV5-5
CDR3 DNA: TGTGCCAGCAGCCTGACAGGGGCGGGCAATCAGCCCCAGCATTTT
CDR3 protein: CASSLTGAGNQPQHF

D gene: TRBD1
J gene: TRBJ1-4
clone size: NA
V gene: TRBV27
CDR3 DNA: TGTGCCAGCAGGTTGGTTGGACAGGGGTATGAAAAACTGTTTTTT
CDR3 protein: CASRLVGQGYEKLFF

D gene: TRBD2
J gene: TRBJ2-3
clone size: once
V gene: TRBV29-1
CDR3 DNA: TGCAGCGTTGATGGGACTAGCGGGACTAGCACAGATACGCAGTATTTT
CDR3 protein: CSVDGTSGTSTDTQYF

D gene: NA
J gene: TRBJ1-1
clone size: NA
V gene: TRBV5-1
CDR3 DNA: TGCGCCAGCAGCTGGGGACAGAACACTGAAGCTTTCTTT
CDR3 protein: CASSWGQNTEAFF

D gene: NA
J gene: TRBJ1-3
clone size: NA
V gene: TRBV6-5
CDR3 DNA: TGTGCCAGCAGTTACTCCGAGGGAACTGGAAACACCATATATTTT
CDR3 protein: CASSYSEGTGNTIYF

D gene: NA
J gene: TRBJ2-3
clone size: NA
V gene: TRBV30
CDR3 DNA: TGTGCCTGGAGTGTAGCGAACACAGATACGCAGTATTTT
CDR3 protein: CAWSVANTDTQYF

D gene: TRBD1
J gene: TRBJ1-4
clone size: NA
V gene: TRBV9
CDR3 DNA: TGTGCCAGCAGCGGCGGACAGGGGGGAATTCCGTCTAATGAAAAACTGTTTTTT
CDR3 protein: CASSGGQGGIPSNEKLFF

D gene: TRBD2
J gene: TRBJ2-3
clone size: NA
V gene: TRBV6-1
CDR3 DNA: TGTGCCAGCAGTGCTTTCGCGGGGGGGGGCACAGATACGCAGTATTTT
CDR3 protein: CASSAFAGGGTDTQYF

D gene: NA
J gene: TRBJ1-5
clone size: NA
V gene: TRBV29-1
CDR3 DNA: TGCAGCGTTGATGGGGGCTGGAATCAGCACAAGCATTTT
CDR3 protein: CSVDGGWNQHKHF

D gene: TRBD1
J gene: TRBJ1-1
clone size: NA
V gene: TRBV7-3
CDR3 DNA: TGTGCCAGCAGCTTAGCAGGGCCCGGACAGGGAGGGACTGAAGCTTTCTTT
CDR3 protein: CASSLAGPGQGGTEAFF